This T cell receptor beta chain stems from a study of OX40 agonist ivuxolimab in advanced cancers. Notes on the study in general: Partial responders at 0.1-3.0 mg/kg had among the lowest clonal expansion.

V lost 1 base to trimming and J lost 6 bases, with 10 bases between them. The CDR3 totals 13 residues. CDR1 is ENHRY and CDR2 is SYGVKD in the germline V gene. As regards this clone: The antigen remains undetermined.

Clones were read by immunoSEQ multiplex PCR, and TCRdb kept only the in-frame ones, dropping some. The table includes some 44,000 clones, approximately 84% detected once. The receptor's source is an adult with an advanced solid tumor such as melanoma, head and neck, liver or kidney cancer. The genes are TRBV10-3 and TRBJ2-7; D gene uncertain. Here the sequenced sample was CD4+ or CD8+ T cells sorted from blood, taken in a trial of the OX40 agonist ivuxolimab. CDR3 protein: CAISELGGLEQYF. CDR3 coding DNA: TGTGCCATCAGTGAGTTGGGTGGGCTCGAGCAGTACTTC.